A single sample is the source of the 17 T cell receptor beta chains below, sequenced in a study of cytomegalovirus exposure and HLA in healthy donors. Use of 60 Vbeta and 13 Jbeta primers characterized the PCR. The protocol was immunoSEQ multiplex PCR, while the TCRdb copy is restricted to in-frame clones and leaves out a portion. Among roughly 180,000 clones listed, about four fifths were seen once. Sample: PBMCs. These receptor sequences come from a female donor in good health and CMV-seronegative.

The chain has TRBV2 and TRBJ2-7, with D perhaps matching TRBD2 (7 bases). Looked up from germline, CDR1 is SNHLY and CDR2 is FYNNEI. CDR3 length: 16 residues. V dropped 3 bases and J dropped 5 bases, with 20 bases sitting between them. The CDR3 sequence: CASSDRWGGLRDEQYF. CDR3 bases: TGTGCCAGCAGTGATCGTTGGGGGGGGCTAAGGGACGAGCAGTACTTC.

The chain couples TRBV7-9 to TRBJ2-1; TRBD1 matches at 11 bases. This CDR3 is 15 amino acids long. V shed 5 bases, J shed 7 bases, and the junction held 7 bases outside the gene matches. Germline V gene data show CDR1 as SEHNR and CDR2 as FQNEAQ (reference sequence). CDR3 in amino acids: CASSQGTGGRNEQFF. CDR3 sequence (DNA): TGTGCCAGCAGCCAGGGGACAGGGGGTCGAAATGAGCAGTTCTTC.

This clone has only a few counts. This CDR3 is CARKGRLSGNTIYF. In DNA, the CDR3 is TGTGCCAGAAAAGGCAGGCTCTCTGGAAACACCATATATTTT. The chain employs TRBV7-9 and TRBJ1-3, with D uncertain. CDR3 length equals 14 residues. Germline V gives CDR1 SEHNR, CDR2 FQNEAQ (reference sequence). The V end lost 9 bases, the J end lost 0 bases, and 12 bases lay between the germline ends.

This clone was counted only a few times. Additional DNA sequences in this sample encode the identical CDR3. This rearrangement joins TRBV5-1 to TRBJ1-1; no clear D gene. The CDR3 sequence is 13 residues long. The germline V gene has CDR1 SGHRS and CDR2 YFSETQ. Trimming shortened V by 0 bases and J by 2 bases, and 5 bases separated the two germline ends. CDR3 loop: CASSLGGNTEAFF. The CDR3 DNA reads TGCGCCAGCAGCTTGGGAGGAAACACTGAAGCTTTCTTT.

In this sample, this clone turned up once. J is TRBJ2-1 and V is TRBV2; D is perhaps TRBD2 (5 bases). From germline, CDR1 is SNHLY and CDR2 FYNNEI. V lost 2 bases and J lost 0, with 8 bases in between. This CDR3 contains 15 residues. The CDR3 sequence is CASSETRGSYNEQFF. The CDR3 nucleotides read TGTGCCAGCAGTGAAACCCGGGGCTCCTACAATGAGCAGTTCTTC.

The CDR3 spells CAISESSSGGLTLRITDTQYF. CDR3 coding DNA: TGTGCCATCAGTGAGTCGTCTAGCGGGGGCCTAACACTCCGGATCACAGATACGCAGTATTTT. The rearrangement uses TRBV10-3 and TRBJ2-3; 10 bases line up with TRBD2. With 0 bases clipped from V and 2 bases from J, the junction kept 17 bases outside the gene matches. The germline CDR1 and CDR2 sequences are ENHRY and SYGVKD. CDR3 length equals 21 residues.

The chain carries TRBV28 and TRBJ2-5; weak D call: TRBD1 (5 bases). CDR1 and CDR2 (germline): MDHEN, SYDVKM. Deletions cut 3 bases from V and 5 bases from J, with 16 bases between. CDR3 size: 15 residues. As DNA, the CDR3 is TGTGCCAGCAGTTTCCAGGGCAGGTTCCGGGAGACCCAGTACTTC. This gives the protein CASSFQGRFRETQYF.

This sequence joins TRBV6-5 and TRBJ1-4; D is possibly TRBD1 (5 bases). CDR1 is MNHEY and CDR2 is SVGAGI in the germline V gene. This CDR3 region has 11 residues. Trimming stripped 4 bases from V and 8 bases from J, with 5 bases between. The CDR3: CASSSGEKLFF. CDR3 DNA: TGTGCCAGCAGTTCAGGGGAAAAACTGTTTTTT.

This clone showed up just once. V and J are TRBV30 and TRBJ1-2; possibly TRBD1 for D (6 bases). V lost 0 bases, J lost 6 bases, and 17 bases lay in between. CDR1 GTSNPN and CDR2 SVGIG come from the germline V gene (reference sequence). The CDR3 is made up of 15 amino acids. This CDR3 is CAWSVYLPSGDGYTF. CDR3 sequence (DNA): TGTGCCTGGAGTGTCTATCTCCCATCAGGGGATGGCTACACCTTC.

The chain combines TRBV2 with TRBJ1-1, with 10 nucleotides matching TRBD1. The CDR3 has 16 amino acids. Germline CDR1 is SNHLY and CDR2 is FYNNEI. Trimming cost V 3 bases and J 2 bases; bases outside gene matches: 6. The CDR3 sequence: CASSEGQGRENTEAFF. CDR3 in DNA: TGTGCCAGCAGTGAGGGACAGGGGAGAGAAAACACTGAAGCTTTCTTT.

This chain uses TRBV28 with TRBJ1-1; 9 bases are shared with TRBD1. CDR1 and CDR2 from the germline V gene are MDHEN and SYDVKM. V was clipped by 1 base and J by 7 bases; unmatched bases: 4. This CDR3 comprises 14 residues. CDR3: CASSLFGTGSEAFF. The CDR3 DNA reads TGTGCCAGCAGTTTATTCGGGACAGGGAGTGAAGCTTTCTTT.

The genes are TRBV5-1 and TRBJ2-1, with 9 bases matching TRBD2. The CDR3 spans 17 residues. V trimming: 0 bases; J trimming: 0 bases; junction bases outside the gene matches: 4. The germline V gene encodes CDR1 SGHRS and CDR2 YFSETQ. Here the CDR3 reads CASSLGLAASSYNEQFF. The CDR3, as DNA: TGCGCCAGCAGCTTGGGACTAGCGGCCAGCTCCTACAATGAGCAGTTCTTC.

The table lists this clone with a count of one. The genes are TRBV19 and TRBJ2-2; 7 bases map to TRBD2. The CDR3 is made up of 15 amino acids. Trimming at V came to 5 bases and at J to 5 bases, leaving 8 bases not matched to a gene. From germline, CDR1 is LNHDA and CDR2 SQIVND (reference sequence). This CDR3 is CASSAGSSGTGELFF. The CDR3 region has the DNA TGTGCCAGTAGTGCAGGGAGTAGCGGGACCGGGGAGCTGTTTTTT.

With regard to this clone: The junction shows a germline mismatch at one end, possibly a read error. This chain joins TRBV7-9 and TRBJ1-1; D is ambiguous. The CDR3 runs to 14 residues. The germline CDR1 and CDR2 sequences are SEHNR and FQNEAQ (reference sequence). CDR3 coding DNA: TGTTCCAGCAGCTTAGAGGCGGGGAACACTGAAGCTTTCTTT. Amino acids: CSSSLEAGNTEAFF. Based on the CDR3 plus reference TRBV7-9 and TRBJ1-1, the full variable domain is DTGVSQNPRHKITKRGQNVTFRCDPISEHNRLYWYRQTLGQGPEFLTYFQNEAQLEKSRLLSDRFSAERPKGSFSTLEIQRTEQGDSAMYLCSSSLEAGNTEAFFGQGTRLTVV.

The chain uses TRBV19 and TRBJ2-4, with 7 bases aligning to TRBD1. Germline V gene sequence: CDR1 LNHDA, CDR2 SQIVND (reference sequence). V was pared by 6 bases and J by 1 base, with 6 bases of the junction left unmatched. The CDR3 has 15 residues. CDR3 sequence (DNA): TGTGCCAGTAGGCCCGACAGGGTGGCCAAAAACATTCAGTACTTC. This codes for CASRPDRVAKNIQYF.

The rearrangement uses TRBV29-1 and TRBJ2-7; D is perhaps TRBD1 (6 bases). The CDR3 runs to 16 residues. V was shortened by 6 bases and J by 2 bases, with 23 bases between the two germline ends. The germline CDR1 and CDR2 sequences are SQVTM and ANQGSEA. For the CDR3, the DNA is TGCAGCGTCTACCTCCGGGACACCTTAGACCCCTACGAGCAGTACTTC. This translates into CSVYLRDTLDPYEQYF.

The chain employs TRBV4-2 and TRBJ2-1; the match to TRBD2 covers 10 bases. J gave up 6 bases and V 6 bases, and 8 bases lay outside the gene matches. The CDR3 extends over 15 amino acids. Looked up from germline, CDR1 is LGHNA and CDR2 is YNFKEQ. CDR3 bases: TGTGCCAGCAGACCAAGCGGGGGGGCCTCCAATGAGCAGTTCTTC. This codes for CASRPSGGASNEQFF.